A single TCR beta chain is shown here with its context. This clonotype turned up a few times. No antigen is known for it. No base-level quality is on record; no much larger clone is a single base apart. The data derive from a study of regulatory T cells in long-lasting Graves disease (dated by TCRdb to about 2021). Regarding the research as a whole: Antithyroid drugs had been taken for less than 3 months by newly diagnosed Graves' disease patients. Persistent Graves' disease patients were compared with newly diagnosed Graves' disease patients by peripheral blood TCR sequencing and RNA sequencing. The study was conducted in China and was registered as a clinical trial. A total of around 35 samples underwent TCR sequencing, from about 13 patients with persistent Graves' disease and roughly 20 patients with newly diagnosed Graves' disease.

V lost 1 base and J lost 5 bases; the stretch between them is 14 bases long. CDR3 length: 14 amino acids, cysteine to phenylalanine. Only the CDR3 DNA is retained, 42 bases long and in frame from the first base. The germline V gene (reference sequence) sets CDR1 to GTSNPN and CDR2 to SVGIG. Broader findings and caveats from the paper: Sequencing and analysis were limited to the TCR beta chain. Patients with persistent disease shared more public clonotypes (around 2,700) than newly diagnosed patients did (around 980). Only peripheral blood was studied, because thyroid tissue, the primary lesion, was inaccessible. Persistent Graves' disease patients showed lower TCR Shannon entropy and fewer highly expanded clones than newly diagnosed patients, suggesting clonal expansion. The authors noted that the small sample size was a limitation that may lower accuracy. Preferential use of TRBV28, TRBJ1-2 and TRBJ2-5 was observed in persistent disease, whereas TRBV20-1 and TRBJ2-1 were favored in newly diagnosed disease.

Explained via the paper, the time point label denotes: newly diagnosed GD, antithyroid drugs for less than 3 months. RNA was extracted from PBMCs in TRIzol for both TCR sequencing and RNA sequencing. The diagnosis of Graves' disease followed American Thyroid Association guidelines. Patients were recruited from an endocrinology department in Xi'an, China. From each patient, 8 to 10 milliliters of peripheral blood was collected into an EDTA anticoagulant tube. Ficoll Paque Plus density gradient separation was used to isolate PBMCs, and no further T cell sorting was done. An Agilent 2100 Bioanalyzer and agarose gel were used to check RNA quality, and a NanoDrop 2000 was used to measure RNA concentration. Receptor libraries were prepared by multiplex PCR. Sequenced on an Illumina HiSeq 4000. To build TCR beta libraries, CDR3 regions were amplified by Arm-PCR using iRepertoire HTBI primers. PCR products were gel purified before sequencing. The original pipeline was this. Across samples, some 62 TRBV and 15 or so TRBJ segments were identified and used for gene usage analysis of CDR3 amino acid clonotypes. Filtered high-quality paired reads were merged into contigs using COPE and FqMerger. Contigs were aligned with BLAST to IMGT TRBV, TRBD and TRBJ reference genes, and CDR3 was defined per IMGT. Any clonotype with a frequency above 0.1% was classified as a highly expanded clone. Shannon entropy served as the measure of repertoire diversity, while the Gini coefficient captured V-J evenness. Public clonotypes were defined as clonotypes shared by more than one individual. The public reads were run again by TCRdb, first through fastp at Q25 and then through MiXCR, and only productive beta chains were kept. Rows are unified per CDR3 protein, each entry keeping the most common DNA and genes. None of the V and J calls come from the authors' own analysis; TCRdb made them. The sample includes 600,000 to 650,000 distinct CDR3 sequences, with roughly 15% observed a single time. The biggest ten clones account for around 19% of the sample.

These same data were also listed under a study on T cells in Graves' hyperthyroidism and ophthalmopathy. Looking at the second paper: Stable Graves' hyperthyroidism was defined as the absence of progression to ophthalmopathy over 18 months of follow-up. The hyperthyroidism patients were between 18 and 65 years old and newly diagnosed, with a disease duration of less than 2 months. Any patient with an uncontrolled infection, another autoimmune disease, pregnancy or lactation was excluded. Diagnoses were established on the basis of clinical symptoms, serum thyroxine and TRAb, thyroid ultrasound, and orbital computed tomography. For the first round of RT-PCR on the TCR CDR3, the HTBI primer set was used together with the Qiagen OneStep RT-PCR kit. Most expanded thyroid clonotypes (frequency above 0.001) were also detected in blood, suggesting blood repertoires may reflect thyroid immune responses. A model built on a 13 V-J signature distinguished ophthalmopathy from stable hyperthyroidism, reaching 85% to 90% sensitivity and 81.08% specificity in cross-validation and 80%/75% in testing. In validation, the model predicted progression to ophthalmopathy a median of approximately 6.6 months before onset, with 65% to 71% sensitivity and about 72% specificity. To identify distinguishing TCR V-J signatures, a discovery cohort of some 100 patients was used, comprising 43 with Graves' ophthalmopathy and around 57 with stable Graves' hyperthyroidism. Prospective prediction of ophthalmopathy was tested in an independent validation cohort of some 20 hyperthyroidism patients and 15 to 17 patients who later progressed to ophthalmopathy. The 85 to 100 discovery patients were divided at random into training and test sets in a 7:3 ratio. In addition, the study compared T-cell repertoires in thyroid tissue and in blood from several Graves' hyperthyroidism patients. Once sampling was done, hyperthyroidism patients were given methimazole at a starting dose of 30 mg daily, whereas ophthalmopathy patients were given high-dose intravenous methylprednisolone. Libraries were constructed in a second round of multiplex PCR, after which size selection and purification were carried out. Sequencing of the libraries was done on an Illumina HiSeq2000 using paired-end 100 bp reads. SOAPnuke was used to process the raw data, throwing out any read that contained adapters or uncalled bases, had a mean Phred below 15, or lacked an exact constant-primer or identifier match. COPE v1.2.5 was used to merge high-quality paired reads, and clonotypes were defined as unique nucleotide sequences. MiTCR v1.1 was used to align the clonotypes against IMGT TRBV, TRBD and TRBJ reference segments. Only V-J combinations with frequency above 0.0001, covering approximately 99% of repertoires, were analysed. A TCS score was defined as the ratio between F50 (clonal expansion) and ExV (chaos), using BLOSUM62-based TCRdist between CDR3 peptides within each V-J. Welch's t-statistics and random forest reduced around 510 V-J features to 10 to 15, which were used in a naive Bayes classifier (R e1071). No statistical method was used to set the sample size in advance, and investigators knew the group allocation. The paper reports TCR Vbeta CDR3 sequencing of about 140 peripheral blood samples: some 41 ophthalmopathy, approximately 74 hyperthyroidism and approximately 17 progressor patients.

The chain couples TRBV30 to TRBJ1-1; a tentative D call is TRBD1 (5 bases match). The input for sequencing was peripheral blood mononuclear cells (PBMCs), taken at new diagnosis, from a patient treated with antithyroid drugs. The sequence came from a woman aged 25-40 years with Graves disease. Donor details come from another sample of the same person, matched by shared clones. The nucleotide sequence is given as TGTGCCTGGAGTGAAGGTCGAGGGGTTACTGAAGCTTTCTTT. It specifies CAWSEGRGVTEAFF.